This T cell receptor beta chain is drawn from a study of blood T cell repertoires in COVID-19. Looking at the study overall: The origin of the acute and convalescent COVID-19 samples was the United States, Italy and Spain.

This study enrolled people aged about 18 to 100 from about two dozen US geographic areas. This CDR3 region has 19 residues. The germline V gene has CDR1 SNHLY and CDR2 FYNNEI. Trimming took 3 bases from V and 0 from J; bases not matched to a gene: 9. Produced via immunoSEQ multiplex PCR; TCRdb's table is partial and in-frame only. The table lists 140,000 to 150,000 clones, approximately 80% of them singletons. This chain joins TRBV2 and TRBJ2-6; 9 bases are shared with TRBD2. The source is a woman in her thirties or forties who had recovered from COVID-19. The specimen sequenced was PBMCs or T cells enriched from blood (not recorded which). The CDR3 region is CASSDVASGVYSGANVLTF. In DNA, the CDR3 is TGTGCCAGCAGTGATGTGGCTAGCGGGGTTTACTCTGGGGCCAACGTCCTGACTTTC.